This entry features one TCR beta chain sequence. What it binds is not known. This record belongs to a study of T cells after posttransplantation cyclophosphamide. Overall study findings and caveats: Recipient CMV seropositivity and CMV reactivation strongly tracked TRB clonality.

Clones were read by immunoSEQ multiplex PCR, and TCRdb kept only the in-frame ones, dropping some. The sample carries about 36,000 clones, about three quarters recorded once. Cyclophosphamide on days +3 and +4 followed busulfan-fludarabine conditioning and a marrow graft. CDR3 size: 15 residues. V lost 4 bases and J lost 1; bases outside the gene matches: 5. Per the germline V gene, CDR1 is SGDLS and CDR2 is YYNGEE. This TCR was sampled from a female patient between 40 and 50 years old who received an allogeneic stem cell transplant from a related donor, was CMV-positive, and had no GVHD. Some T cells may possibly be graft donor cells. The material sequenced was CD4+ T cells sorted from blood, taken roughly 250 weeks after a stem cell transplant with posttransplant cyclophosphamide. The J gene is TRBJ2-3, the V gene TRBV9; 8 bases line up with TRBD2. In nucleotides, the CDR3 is TGTGCCAGCAGCATCGGGGGGGCCGGCACAGATACGCAGTATTTT. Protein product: CASSIGGAGTDTQYF. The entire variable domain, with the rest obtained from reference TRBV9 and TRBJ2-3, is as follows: DSGVTQTPKHLITATGQRVTLRCSPRSGDLSVYWYQQSLDQGLQFLIQYYNGEERAKGNILERFSAQQFPDLHSELNLSSLELGDSALYFCASSIGGAGTDTQYFGPGTRLTVL.